The present TCR beta chain was sequenced within a study of T cells in Graves' hyperthyroidism and ophthalmopathy. The germline V gene has CDR1 PRHDT and CDR2 FYEKMQ (reference sequence). The CDR3 is made up of 14 amino acids. Trimming shortened V by 5 bases and J by 4 bases, and 15 bases separated the two germline ends. RNA transcripts yielded amplified TCR beta CDR3 regions. HTBI primers were used for first-round RT-PCR of the TCR CDR3. Each CDR3 protein is one row after TCRdb ran MiXCR on the multiplex PCR reads. Among some 300,000 distinct CDR3 sequences listed, approximately 13% were seen once. This sequence joins TRBV13 and TRBJ2-7; TRBD2 might be the D (5 bases). The TCR was taken from a woman in her 40s with Graves' hyperthyroidism. Sequencing was done on a sample of blood. The CDR3 nucleotides read TGTGCCAGCAGCACCCGGGTACTAGGGTACGAGCAGTACTTC. Translated: CASSTRVLGYEQYF.